The clone carrying this TCR beta chain came up a few times. This CDR3 comprises 15 residues. CDR1 is SGHTA, CDR2 FQGNSA, per germline. The V gene lost 3 bases and the J gene lost 5 bases, with 13 bases spanning the gap. The data stem from a study of neoadjuvant anti-PD-1 for oral cavity cancer. As to time point: after neoadjuvant nivolumab, at surgical resection. Tumor libraries mostly used 4.5 to 5.5 ug genomic DNA, two replicates each. The method was immunoSEQ multiplex PCR; TCRdb's version includes in-frame clones alone and lacks a portion of them. The sample carries around 10,000 clones, under 75% recorded once.

The input for sequencing was tumor tissue, taken after nivolumab (anti-PD-1) treatment. The rearrangement joins TRBV7-2 to TRBJ1-4; D is unclear. The TCR comes from a person between 40 and 80 years old with oral cavity squamous cell carcinoma. In DNA, the CDR3 is TGTGCCAGCAGCTTCGGAGGGAGCGCAAATGAAAAACTGTTTTTT. As protein: CASSFGGSANEKLFF.